One sample yielded the 16 T cell receptor beta chains listed below, sequenced in a study of T cell repertoires in cytomegalovirus infection. TCRdb re-analysed the reads in MiXCR, keeping a single row per CDR3 protein. The data show nearly 700,000 distinct CDR3 sequences, around 31% seen once. No antigen has been identified for these receptors. The sequencing used cultured PBMCs, collected from culture after CMV antigen stimulation. The receptors derive from a human donor in good health (CMV status not recorded). Some clones in this sample may be carry-over from other donors' samples.

There are a few counts of this clonotype. The V call is TRBV20-1, the J call TRBJ2-3; TRBD1 matches at 8 bases. The V segment lost 1 base and the J segment 6 bases; nucleotides outside the gene matches: 15. From germline, CDR1 is DFQATT and CDR2 SNEGSKA (reference sequence). CDR3 length: 17 residues. CDR3 region: CSARGPRGHLLVDTQYF. The CDR3 nucleotides read TGCAGTGCTAGAGGTCCCAGGGGGCATCTGTTGGTCGATACGCAGTATTTT.

This clonotype appeared a few times. The genes are TRBV27 and TRBJ1-5; no firm D call. Between the trimmed V and J ends, which lost 6 bases and 3 bases, there was a span of 12 bases. The CDR3 covers 14 residues. In germline, CDR1 is MNHEY, CDR2 SMNVEV (reference sequence). The CDR3 region is CASSSVGNNQPQHF. DNA for the CDR3: TGTGCCAGCAGCTCAGTCGGCAACAATCAGCCCCAGCATTTT.

The V and J genes are TRBV20-1 and TRBJ1-1, with D tentatively TRBD1 (5 bases). The length of the CDR3 is 15 residues. Trimming took 1 base from V and 2 from J, leaving 14 bases between them. The germline V gene encodes CDR1 DFQATT and CDR2 SNEGSKA (reference sequence). DNA for the CDR3: TGCAGTGCTAGAGTCCCGGGACTGAGAAACACTGAAGCTTTCTTT. Amino acid sequence: CSARVPGLRNTEAFF.

This sequence joins TRBV23-1 and TRBJ2-5; D tentatively reads TRBD1 or TRBD2 (5 bases each). TRBV23-1 is designated an ORF whose function remains uncertain. V was pared by 3 bases and J by 5 bases, with 10 bases between. The CDR3 is 13 residues long. The CDR3 sequence is CASSHPGTETQYF. DNA for the CDR3: TGCGCCAGCAGTCATCCGGGGACGGAGACCCAGTACTTC.

This sequence joins TRBV20-1 and TRBJ2-7; 10 bases align to TRBD2. Per germline, CDR1 DFQATT and CDR2 SNEGSKA (reference sequence). The V segment lost 1 base and the J segment 6 bases; nucleotides outside the gene matches: 6. The CDR3 is made up of 14 amino acids. The CDR3 region has the DNA TGCAGTGCTAGAGGGAGCGGGGGGGTTGGCGAGCAGTACTTC. This sequence encodes CSARGSGGVGEQYF.

This chain uses TRBV18 with TRBJ2-7; TRBD1 aligns across 10 bases. The CDR3 is made up of 15 amino acids. With V trimmed by 6 bases and J by 0 bases, 5 bases remained unmatched. CDR1 and CDR2 (germline): KGHSH, LQKENI. CDR3 residues: CASSPGTGVSYEQYF. The CDR3 DNA sequence: TGTGCCAGCTCTCCCGGGACAGGGGTCTCCTACGAGCAGTACTTC.

This sequence joins TRBV12-5 and TRBJ2-1; TRBD2 might be the D (5 bases). With 5 bases removed from V and 8 bases from J, the gap between germline ends came to 13 bases. CDR3 length: 13 amino acids. The germline V gene encodes CDR1 LGHNT and CDR2 FRNRAP. The CDR3 DNA follows: TGTGCTAGTGGTGCCTCTCGGCGGGATGAGCAGTTCTTC. It encodes CASGASRRDEQFF.

This clonotype appeared a few times. This chain joins TRBV19 and TRBJ1-6; 10 bases fit TRBD1. The V segment lost 8 bases and the J segment 0 bases; nucleotides outside the gene matches: 10. Germline V lookup: CDR1 LNHDA, CDR2 SQIVND (reference sequence). CDR3 length: 18 residues. The CDR3, as DNA: TGTGCCAGTCGTCAAGACGACAGGGGGCACTCCTATAATTCACCCCTCCACTTT. It specifies CASRQDDRGHSYNSPLHF.

CDR3 residues: CASKVWRLNYGYTF. In DNA, the CDR3 is TGTGCCAGCAAGGTTTGGCGTTTGAACTATGGCTACACCTTC. The chain couples TRBV12-3 or TRBV12-4 to TRBJ1-2; D remains ambiguous. V was pared by 7 bases and J by 2 bases, with 14 bases between. This CDR3 contains 14 residues.

This clonotype has a handful of counts. The chain carries TRBV20-1 and TRBJ2-3; D ambiguous. CDR1 is DFQATT, CDR2 SNEGSKA, per germline (reference sequence). V was shortened by 4 bases and J by 2 bases, with 10 bases between the two germline ends. The length of the CDR3 is 13 residues. The CDR3 is CSAIGTYTDTQYF. Written as DNA, the CDR3 is TGCAGTGCTATAGGCACCTACACAGATACGCAGTATTTT.

The V gene is TRBV20-1, the J gene TRBJ2-7; 7 bases align to TRBD2. This CDR3 is 12 amino acids long. V shed 5 bases and J 2 bases; nucleotides not matched to a gene: 3. Germline V lookup: CDR1 DFQATT, CDR2 SNEGSKA (reference sequence). CDR3 in DNA: TGCAGTGCTGCCCTAGCGGCCTACGAGCAGTACTTC. This gives the protein CSAALAAYEQYF.

This clonotype was seen a handful of times. The chain combines TRBV28 with TRBJ2-1; D possibly corresponds to TRBD2 (5 bases). Germline V gene data show CDR1 as MDHEN and CDR2 as SYDVKM. Trimming pared 10 bases from V and 8 bases from J, leaving 21 bases between. The length of the CDR3 is 14 residues. CDR3 DNA sequence: TGTGCCAACTCAGAGAGGGATGTAAGGGATGAGCAGTTCTTC. Protein product: CANSERDVRDEQFF.

The chain carries TRBV7-9 and TRBJ1-2; 7 bases agree with TRBD1. The J segment lost 8 bases and the V segment lost 3 bases, leaving 18 bases of the junction unmatched. CDR1 and CDR2 from the germline V gene are SEHNR and FQNEAQ (reference sequence). This CDR3 has 17 amino acids. The DNA of the CDR3 is TGTGCCAGCAGCTTTTCCGGACAGGTCGCACCAGACGGGGGCTACACCTTC. It yields the protein CASSFSGQVAPDGGYTF.

This clonotype occurred a few times. This chain uses TRBV12-3 or TRBV12-4 with TRBJ2-1; 8 bases match TRBD2. The CDR3 runs to 15 residues. V lost 8 bases to trimming and J lost 4 bases; unmatched junction nucleotides: 10. This CDR3 is CASSFGGAQYNEQFF. CDR3 bases: TGTGCCAGCTCTTTCGGGGGGGCCCAATACAATGAGCAGTTCTTC.

This clonotype was detected ten times or more. This chain uses TRBV4-3 with TRBJ2-1; D remains ambiguous. Germline CDR1 and CDR2: LGHNA and YSLEER. The V end was cut by 0 bases, the J end by 0 bases, with 12 bases between. The CDR3 sequence is 17 residues long. The CDR3 reads CASSQDPWGSSYNEQFF. The DNA for the CDR3 is TGCGCCAGCAGCCAAGATCCTTGGGGAAGCTCCTACAATGAGCAGTTCTTC.

The gene calls are TRBV7-2 and TRBJ2-5, with a tentative D call TRBD2 (6 bases). The germline CDR1 and CDR2 sequences are SGHTA and FQGNSA. The CDR3 consists of 14 residues. V was trimmed by 5 bases and J by 2 bases, leaving 12 bases between them. CDR3 loop: CASSASGPQETQYF. The CDR3 DNA is TGTGCCAGCAGCGCCAGCGGGCCACAAGAGACCCAGTACTTC.